This T cell receptor (beta chain) was sequenced during a study of CD8 T cells in Susac syndrome. The RNA input was 0.5 to 1 ug, and it was reverse transcribed with random hexamers. TCRdb processed the immunoSEQ multiplex PCR reads anew with MiXCR; each CDR3 protein has one entry. In the table there are fewer than 200,000 distinct CDR3 sequences, 90% to 95% of which are singletons. V lost 6 bases and J 4 bases, leaving 12 bases between the germline ends. CDR3 length: 13 residues. The sample taken for sequencing was CD4+ T cells from PBMCs. The clonotype comes from a human donor with Susac syndrome. V is TRBV12-3 or TRBV12-4 and J is TRBJ2-5, with a weak D call TRBD2 (6 bases). The CDR3 sequence: CASSQGLLETQYF. The CDR3 DNA reads TGTGCCAGCAGCCAGGGACTCTTAGAGACCCAGTACTTC.